The 21 T cell receptor beta chains presented below share a single source sample, sequenced in a study of T cell repertoires in cytomegalovirus infection. TCRdb independently ran MiXCR on the reads; one entry per CDR3 protein. The profile covers under 850,000 distinct CDR3 sequences, with 35% appearing a single time and around 3% taken by the ten largest. Sequencing used PBMCs. These TCRs come from a human donor in good health (CMV status not recorded). Some clones in this sample may be carry-over from other donors' samples.

The chain has TRBV20-1 and TRBJ2-7; TRBD1 aligns across 7 bases. V dropped 3 bases and J dropped 5; count of bases not matched to a gene: 7. The germline gives CDR1 DFQATT, CDR2 SNEGSKA (reference sequence). This CDR3 is built from 13 residues. The CDR3 loop is CSASQGVGNEQYF. The CDR3 bases are TGCAGTGCTAGCCAGGGGGTAGGTAACGAGCAGTACTTC.

CDR3 DNA: TGTGCCAGCAGCCCCCCGGGACTGGATATAAACACCATATATTTT. This gives the protein CASSPPGLDINTIYF. The chain joins TRBV28 to TRBJ1-3; D is possibly TRBD1 (5 bases). This CDR3 has 15 amino acids. Trimming cost V 6 bases and J 6 bases, with 18 bases left between them. Germline V gene sequence: CDR1 MDHEN, CDR2 SYDVKM.

This clonotype was recorded only once. The V call is TRBV12-3 or TRBV12-4, the J call TRBJ1-4, with D tentatively TRBD1 (6 bases). The V end was cut by 3 bases, the J end by 7 bases, with 21 bases between. The CDR3 has 17 residues. CDR3 amino acids: CASSFEVAGAHGEKLFF. Written as DNA, the CDR3 is TGTGCCAGCAGTTTTGAGGTTGCGGGGGCGCACGGTGAAAAACTGTTTTTT.

There are a few counts of this clonotype. V usage is TRBV12-3 or TRBV12-4 and J usage is TRBJ1-1; D is unclear. This CDR3 comprises 16 residues. Between the trimmed V and J ends, which lost 5 bases and 4 bases, there was a span of 20 bases. Written as DNA, the CDR3 is TGTGCCAGCAGTCCCCCAGTCGGGGAACTGAGCACTGAAGCTTTCTTT. Its protein product is CASSPPVGELSTEAFF.

In its sample, this clonotype was seen once. Here the CDR3 DNA reads TGTGCCACCAGTGAGCCATTTTCTAGCGGGAGGGATGAGCAGTTCTTC. Amino acid sequence: CATSEPFSSGRDEQFF. The gene calls are TRBV24-1 and TRBJ2-1; 12 bases are a match to TRBD2. CDR1 is KGHDR, CDR2 SFDVKD, per germline. The CDR3 contains 16 residues. With V trimmed by 4 bases and J by 8 bases, 8 bases remained unmatched.

The rearrangement uses TRBV28 and TRBJ1-5; no firm D call. The V and J ends lost 1 base and 7 bases respectively, with 8 bases between them. From germline, CDR1 is MDHEN and CDR2 SYDVKM. The CDR3 extends over 13 amino acids. This chain's CDR3 is CASSLYVIQPQHF. The CDR3 bases are TGTGCCAGCAGTTTATACGTGATACAGCCCCAGCATTTT.

The sample holds many counts of this clonotype. CDR3 nucleotides: TGTGCCAGCAGCTCCGGGGCGATAACAGGGACTGAAGCTTTCTTT. Amino acid sequence: CASSSGAITGTEAFF. This rearrangement joins TRBV7-8 to TRBJ1-1; TRBD1 might be the D (6 bases). The V end was cut by 4 bases, the J end by 5 bases, with 17 bases between. Looked up from germline, CDR1 is SGHVS and CDR2 is FQNEAQ. The CDR3 sequence is 15 residues long.

With respect to this clonotype: A much larger clone is a single base away; this may be a read error. V usage is TRBV5-6 and J usage is TRBJ1-4; a possible D gene is TRBD1 (5 bases). The V gene lost 2 bases and the J gene lost 5 bases, with 13 bases spanning the gap. CDR3 length: 15 residues. CDR1 and CDR2 (germline): SGHDT, YYEEEE. The CDR3 region is CASSLGTALNEKLFF. CDR3 nucleotides: TGTGCCAGCAGCTTAGGGACTGCTTTAAATGAAAAACTGTTTTTT.

This chain joins TRBV7-6 and TRBJ2-3, with D perhaps TRBD1 (6 bases). The CDR3 has 14 residues. V lost 4 bases to trimming and J lost 2 bases, with 10 bases between them. Germline CDR1 and CDR2: SGHVS and FNYEAQ. Written as DNA, the CDR3 is TGTGCCAGCAGCTCGGACAGCCTCACAGATACGCAGTATTTT. This translates into CASSSDSLTDTQYF.

This clonotype was recorded only once. The rearrangement uses TRBV20-1 and TRBJ2-1; the D is unclear. Germline CDR1 and CDR2: DFQATT and SNEGSKA (reference sequence). This CDR3 comprises 15 residues. V gave up 5 bases and J gave up 0 bases, with 14 bases separating them. Written as DNA, the CDR3 is TGCAGTGCTGATCCAAGCCTTATCTCCTACAATGAGCAGTTCTTC. This codes for CSADPSLISYNEQFF.

This clonotype was counted a few times. The rearrangement links TRBV12-3 or TRBV12-4 to TRBJ1-1; 8 positions match TRBD1. V dropped 7 bases and J dropped 8; count of bases not matched to a gene: 6. This CDR3 is built from 12 residues. The CDR3 region has the DNA TGTGCCAGCACAGGGGGCAAACCCGAAGCTTTCTTT. It translates to CASTGGKPEAFF.

This clonotype was detected a few times. The V call is TRBV19, the J call TRBJ2-5; 11 bases line up with TRBD1. V lost 5 bases to trimming and J lost 4 bases; unmatched junction nucleotides: 3. CDR3 length: 14 residues. Germline V gene data show CDR1 as LNHDA and CDR2 as SQIVND (reference sequence). Written as DNA, the CDR3 is TGTGCCAGTAGTCGGGACAGGGGGGGAGAGACCCAGTACTTC. Its protein is CASSRDRGGETQYF. Variable domain in full (rest from reference TRBV19 and TRBJ2-5): DGGITQSPKYLFRKEGQNVTLSCEQNLNHDAMYWYRQDPGQGLRLIYYSQIVNDFQKGDIAEGYSVSREKKESFPLTVTSAQKNPTAFYLCASSRDRGGETQYFGPGTRLLVL.

V gene TRBV28 combines with J gene TRBJ2-1; TRBD1 might be the D (6 bases). Trimming took 2 bases from V and 5 from J, leaving 13 bases between them. CDR1 and CDR2 (germline): MDHEN, SYDVKM. CDR3 length equals 15 residues. DNA of the CDR3: TGTGCCAGCAGTTTAAGGGGGTCCCCGGACAATGAGCAGTTCTTC. Protein product: CASSLRGSPDNEQFF.

This clonotype was seen a few times. J is TRBJ1-4 and V is TRBV20-1; D not certain. CDR1 is DFQATT, CDR2 SNEGSKA, per germline (reference sequence). There are 12 residues in the CDR3. V was clipped by 1 base and J by 6 bases, with 6 bases between them. In DNA, the CDR3 is TGCAGTGCTAGAGGGGTTGATGAAAAACTGTTTTTT. It encodes CSARGVDEKLFF.

CDR3: CASSFAWMNQPQHF. DNA of the CDR3: TGTGCCAGCAGTTTCGCCTGGATGAATCAGCCCCAGCATTTT. The genes are TRBV27 and TRBJ1-5; D remains ambiguous. This CDR3 contains 14 residues. The germline V gene has CDR1 MNHEY and CDR2 SMNVEV (reference sequence). Trimming removed 3 bases at V and 4 bases at J, with 10 bases between.

J is TRBJ1-4 and V is TRBV14; no reliable D call. Germline V gene lookup returns CDR1 SGHDN and CDR2 FVKESK. The length of the CDR3 is 14 residues. Between the trimmed V and J ends, which lost 11 bases and 8 bases, there was a span of 21 bases. The CDR3 bases are TGTGCCCTCAGCCCGGTGGGAGTAGGAGAAAAACTGTTTTTT. It yields the protein CALSPVGVGEKLFF.

The rearrangement uses TRBV27 and TRBJ1-1; D perhaps matches TRBD1 (6 bases). The V end was cut by 5 bases, the J end by 5 bases, with 21 bases between. There are 16 residues in the CDR3. From germline, CDR1 is MNHEY and CDR2 SMNVEV (reference sequence). The CDR3 here is CASSPPKALGGTEAFF. The CDR3 DNA reads TGTGCCAGCAGTCCCCCTAAGGCCCTAGGGGGGACTGAAGCTTTCTTT.

This clonotype showed up many times. J is TRBJ2-3 and V is TRBV7-6; perhaps D is TRBD1 or TRBD2 (6 bases each). Between the trimmed V and J ends, which lost 6 bases and 2 bases, there was a span of 12 bases. The CDR3 consists of 14 residues. Germline V lookup: CDR1 SGHVS, CDR2 FNYEAQ. The CDR3 loop is CASRSRGATDTQYF. In DNA, the CDR3 is TGTGCCAGCAGATCGAGGGGGGCCACAGATACGCAGTATTTT.

This clonotype was seen at least ten times. J is TRBJ2-3 and V is TRBV28, with TRBD2 matching 8 bases. Germline CDR1 MDHEN, CDR2 SYDVKM. Losses at the gene ends were 2 bases for V and 1 base for J; bases not matched to a gene: 11. CDR3 length: 18 residues. The CDR3 DNA reads as TGTGCCAGCAGTTTACCAAGTGGAGCGGGAGATGGCACAGATACGCAGTATTTT. This gives the protein CASSLPSGAGDGTDTQYF.

In this sample, this clonotype turned up a few times. The chain carries TRBV5-1 and TRBJ2-3; no clear D. Trimming cost V 2 bases and J 2 bases, with 9 bases left between them. There are 14 residues in the CDR3. Germline V gene lookup returns CDR1 SGHRS and CDR2 YFSETQ. CDR3 loop: CASSFDSNTDTQYF. The CDR3 DNA reads TGCGCCAGCAGCTTTGACTCAAACACAGATACGCAGTATTTT. The full variable domain, rest sourced from reference TRBV5-1 and TRBJ2-3, is KAGVTQTPRYLIKTRGQQVTLSCSPISGHRSVSWYQQTPGQGLQFLFEYFSETQRNKGNFPGRFSGRQFSNSRSEMNVSTLELGDSALYLCASSFDSNTDTQYFGPGTRLTVL.

The chain combines TRBV27 with TRBJ2-3; 10 nucleotides align to TRBD2. The germline V gene encodes CDR1 MNHEY and CDR2 SMNVEV (reference sequence). Losses at the gene ends were 6 bases for V and 4 bases for J; bases not matched to a gene: 10. This CDR3 has 16 amino acids. CDR3 coding DNA: TGTGCCAGCAGCTTGACCGGGACTAGCGCCGCAGATACGCAGTATTTT. Residues: CASSLTGTSAADTQYF.